This is a list of T cell receptor beta chains from one sample in a study of PD-1 blockade in mismatch repair-deficient tumors. Sequencing used immunoSEQ multiplex PCR; TCRdb keeps in-frame clones, though not all of them. The top ten clones hold about 12% of a sample with about 130,000 clones, roughly 90% of them seen once. Sequenced here: peripheral blood, sampled about 17 months after starting pembrolizumab. These receptors came from an adult with mismatch repair-deficient cancer. CDR3s include the opening cysteine and the closing phenylalanine or tryptophan. Not all rows give a size; the values are once, few, many and, for expanded clones, a class.

len: 16; abundance: .; v_gene: TRBV27; j_gene: TRBJ2-7; CDR3aa: CASSLARLAGTHEQYF
len: 18; abundance: .; v_gene: TRBV11-2; j_gene: TRBJ2-1; CDR3aa: CASSFDPLLGGGQNEQFF
len: 15; abundance: .; v_gene: TRBV6-5; j_gene: TRBJ2-7; CDR3aa: CASSYLDSPGYEQYF
len: 15; abundance: .; v_gene: TRBV19; j_gene: TRBJ2-1; CDR3aa: CASSNRDRGDNEQFF
len: 16; abundance: once; v_gene: TRBV28; j_gene: TRBJ2-7; CDR3aa: CASSTPFRSGRGEQYF
len: 16; abundance: .; v_gene: TRBV6-5; j_gene: TRBJ2-2; CDR3aa: CASSYSLRGPGGELFF
len: 13; abundance: .; v_gene: TRBV27; j_gene: TRBJ1-2; CDR3aa: CASSSIPTYGYTF
len: 15; abundance: .; v_gene: TRBV18; j_gene: TRBJ2-7; CDR3aa: CASSPGTSGSYEQYF
len: 15; abundance: .; v_gene: TRBV4-1; j_gene: TRBJ2-1; CDR3aa: CASSQVHLAGVEQFF
len: 15; abundance: .; v_gene: TRBV6-1; j_gene: TRBJ2-1; CDR3aa: CASTEGPIYYNEQFF
len: 15; abundance: .; v_gene: TRBV6-6; j_gene: TRBJ2-7; CDR3aa: CASSYQGLTSYEQYF
len: 14; abundance: .; v_gene: TRBV2; j_gene: TRBJ2-1; CDR3aa: CASIMGEWDNEQFF
len: 15; abundance: .; v_gene: TRBV11-3; j_gene: TRBJ2-1; CDR3aa: CASSSSGRWFDEQFF
len: 15; abundance: .; v_gene: TRBV7-9; j_gene: TRBJ1-1; CDR3aa: CASSLADRPNTEAFF
len: 15; abundance: .; v_gene: TRBV4-1; j_gene: TRBJ2-7; CDR3aa: CASSQAPHGGYEQYF
len: 15; abundance: .; v_gene: TRBV11-1; j_gene: TRBJ1-2; CDR3aa: CASSPADGSYYGYTF
len: 13; abundance: .; v_gene: TRBV6-1; j_gene: TRBJ2-7; CDR3aa: CASSEGHVYEQYF
len: 12; abundance: .; v_gene: TRBV2; j_gene: TRBJ1-1; CDR3aa: CASTRGNTEAFF
len: 14; abundance: .; v_gene: TRBV4-3; j_gene: TRBJ2-7; CDR3aa: CASSQGGSFNEQYF
len: 11; abundance: few; v_gene: TRBV28; j_gene: TRBJ2-7; CDR3aa: CASNQGGEQYF
len: 13; abundance: .; v_gene: TRBV4-1; j_gene: TRBJ2-7; CDR3aa: CASSQGLAYEQYF
len: 15; abundance: .; v_gene: TRBV10-3; j_gene: TRBJ2-6; CDR3aa: CAIRDGASGANVLTF